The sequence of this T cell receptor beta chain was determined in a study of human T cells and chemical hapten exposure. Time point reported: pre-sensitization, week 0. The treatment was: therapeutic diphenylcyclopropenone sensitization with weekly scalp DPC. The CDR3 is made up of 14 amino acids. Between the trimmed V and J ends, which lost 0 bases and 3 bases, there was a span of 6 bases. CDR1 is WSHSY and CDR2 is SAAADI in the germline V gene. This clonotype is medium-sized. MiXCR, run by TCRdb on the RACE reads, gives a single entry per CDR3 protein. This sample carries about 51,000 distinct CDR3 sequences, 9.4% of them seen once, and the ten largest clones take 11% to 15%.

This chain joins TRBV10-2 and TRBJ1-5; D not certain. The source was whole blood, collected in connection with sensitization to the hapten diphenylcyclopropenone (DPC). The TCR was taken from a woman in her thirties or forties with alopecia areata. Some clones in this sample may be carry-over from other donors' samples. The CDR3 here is CASSESGFNQPQHF. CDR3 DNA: TGCGCCAGCAGTGAGTCGGGGTTCAATCAGCCCCAGCATTTT.